This T cell receptor (beta chain) was captured in a study of cytomegalovirus exposure and HLA in healthy donors. Looking at the study overall: Drawn from HLA-typed donors, about 85 million unique TCRs were held in an early data release. Of several hundred genotyped donors, about 81% clustered with self-reported Caucasian donors.

Study-wide points: The HLA-A and HLA-B alleles of most subjects were reportedly predicted accurately from TCR beta sequences. The sole available immune exposure information was CMV serostatus.

The study ran its PCR with 60 Vbeta and 13 Jbeta primers. Measured with immunoSEQ multiplex PCR; TCRdb has only the in-frame clones, and not every one. The top ten hold 2% to 3% of the sample, which has approximately 150,000 clones, approximately 72% seen once. Concerning this clone: Its specificity is unknown.

The CDR3 has 15 amino acids. Trimming stripped 1 base from V and 4 bases from J, with 12 bases between. The germline CDR1 and CDR2 sequences are SGHRS and YFSETQ. The source material was PBMCs. The clonotype was recovered from a human donor in good health. The chain has TRBV5-1 and TRBJ1-3, with unresolved D. CDR3 nucleotide sequence: TGCGCCAGCAGCTTGCTGGCCAGTCACGGAAACACCATATATTTT. Protein: CASSLLASHGNTIYF. The variable domain in full, completed from reference TRBV5-1 and TRBJ1-3, reads KAGVTQTPRYLIKTRGQQVTLSCSPISGHRSVSWYQQTPGQGLQFLFEYFSETQRNKGNFPGRFSGRQFSNSRSEMNVSTLELGDSALYLCASSLLASHGNTIYFGEGSWLTVV.